These T cell receptor beta chains were read from a single sample in a study of cytomegalovirus exposure and HLA in healthy donors. The data were produced by immunoSEQ multiplex PCR, yet TCRdb's version contains in-frame clones alone and is incomplete. The repertoire has some 240,000 clones, around 90% of them found once; the top ten carry around 1.7%. The specimen sequenced was PBMCs. The receptors stem from a girl aged 2-15 years in good health and CMV-seronegative. CDR3s leave out the opening cysteine and the closing phenylalanine or tryptophan.

TRBJ2-7	TRBV5-1	ASSLVSGSTYEQY
TRBJ2-4	TRBV7-6	ASSTGTSPPPDIQY
TRBJ2-1	TRBV5-1	ASSLAFGSSYNEQF
TRBJ1-3	TRBV19	ASSTRDRGGNTIY
TRBJ2-7	TRBV5-1	ASSFGTVYEQY
TRBJ2-1	TRBV11-2	ASGSNRNEQF
TRBJ2-5	TRBV5-8	ASRAGAETQY
TRBJ1-1	TRBV19	ASSTYRGRDTEAF
TRBJ2-7	TRBV9	ASSVAPDKPPAEQY
TRBJ2-1	TRBV10-3	AISWGLAGAPEQF
TRBJ2-7	TRBV4-1	ASSQEASGRVGEQY
TRBJ1-4	TRBV7-9	ASGFGGGNEKLF
TRBJ2-1	TRBV6-5	ASSHWGQGLDEQF
TRBJ2-2	TRBV6-1	ASSGTGGTGELF
TRBJ1-6	TRBV23-1	ASSRDIYNSPLH
TRBJ1-1	TRBV6-6	ASRTGQGAGNTEAF
TRBJ1-2	TRBV6-4	ASKGGVDGYT
TRBJ2-5	TRBV20-1	GPSLQETQY